The 20 T cell receptor beta chains below all came from one sample that was sequenced in a study of cytomegalovirus exposure and HLA in healthy donors. Measured with immunoSEQ multiplex PCR; TCRdb has only the in-frame clones, and not every one. The sample lists 150,000 to 200,000 clones, 84% occurring once. Specimen: PBMCs. The receptors derive from a man between 18 and 35 years old in good health and CMV-seropositive.

The rearrangement joins TRBV28 to TRBJ2-1; D is unresolved. The CDR3 runs 12 residues. V was shortened by 6 bases and J by 4 bases, with 7 bases between the two germline ends. The germline CDR1 and CDR2 sequences are MDHEN and SYDVKM. Here the CDR3 DNA reads TGTGCCAGCAGCAAAAATTACAATGAGCAGTTCTTC. Residues: CASSKNYNEQFF.

In this sample, this clone turned up a few times. This sequence joins TRBV28 and TRBJ1-2, with D possibly TRBD1 on 5 matching bases. V lost 4 bases and J lost 0, with 6 bases in between. The CDR3 extends over 13 amino acids. Germline assignment: CDR1 MDHEN and CDR2 SYDVKM. The CDR3 DNA reads as TGTGCCAGCAGTTCGACAGCTAACTATGGCTACACCTTC. This encodes CASSSTANYGYTF.

Concerning this clone itself: Lacking the conserved final phenylalanine or tryptophan, this CDR3 likely reflects a read error. The DNA is omitted, as the CDR3 cannot be located on it reliably, and the CDR3 follows TCRdb's listing. CDR3 residues: CASSYSTGRPLSL. The chain carries TRBV6-5 and TRBJ2-7; the table calls TRBD1, which could not be checked here. Including both end residues, the CDR3 is 13 amino acids long. Germline CDR1 MNHEY, CDR2 SVGAGI.

The chain employs TRBV5-8 and TRBJ2-5; D might be TRBD1 (6 bases). The length of the CDR3 is 15 residues. Trimming took 5 bases from V and 2 from J, leaving 16 bases between them. The V gene's germline CDR1 is SGHTS and CDR2 YDEGEE. The chain's CDR3 is CASRHGQTDQETQYF. DNA for the CDR3: TGTGCCAGCAGACACGGACAGACTGATCAAGAGACCCAGTACTTC.

The sample holds a few counts of this clone. The gene calls are TRBV27 and TRBJ2-1; 7 bases fit TRBD2. Germline loops: CDR1 MNHEY, CDR2 SMNVEV (reference sequence). Trimming cost V 6 bases and J 2 bases; bases outside gene matches: 7. The CDR3 is 15 residues long. The CDR3 is CASSPSGRAYNEQFF. The CDR3 DNA follows: TGTGCCAGCAGCCCTAGCGGTCGAGCCTACAATGAGCAGTTCTTC.

A single count supports this clone. The V call is TRBV30, the J call TRBJ2-6, with D perhaps TRBD2 (5 bases). The CDR3 loop spans 16 amino acids. The V gene's germline CDR1 is GTSNPN and CDR2 SVGIG (reference sequence). V shed 4 bases and J shed 3 bases, with 16 bases lying between them. The CDR3 sequence: CAWTLYTGSGANVLTF. The CDR3 DNA sequence: TGTGCCTGGACCCTGTACACGGGGAGTGGGGCCAACGTCCTGACTTTC.

This chain uses TRBV28 with TRBJ2-3, with 9 positions matching TRBD1. Germline values: CDR1 MDHEN, CDR2 SYDVKM. The V segment lost 9 bases and the J segment 2 bases; nucleotides outside the gene matches: 9. The CDR3 is made up of 15 amino acids. The CDR3 bases are TGTGCCAGGGACAGGGGACCTTACACCACAGATACGCAGTATTTT. It is translated as CARDRGPYTTDTQYF.

The chain joins TRBV2 to TRBJ2-5, with D possibly being TRBD2 (7 bases). V lost 3 bases, J lost 3 bases, and 17 bases lay in between. CDR1 and CDR2 (germline): SNHLY, FYNNEI. The CDR3 has 16 amino acids. The CDR3 DNA follows: TGTGCCAGCAGTGACTTGGGGGGGGCGAGTGAAGAGACCCAGTACTTC. Translating it yields CASSDLGGASEETQYF.

The rearrangement joins TRBV4-3 to TRBJ2-7; 7 nucleotides match TRBD2. V lost 0 bases to trimming and J lost 1 base; unmatched junction nucleotides: 9. The CDR3 has 17 amino acids. CDR1 LGHNA and CDR2 YSLEER come from the germline V gene. The CDR3 loop is CASSQDHLAGLSYEQYF. CDR3 in DNA: TGCGCCAGCAGCCAAGATCACTTAGCGGGTCTTTCCTACGAGCAGTACTTC.

This chain links TRBV19 with TRBJ2-7, with a tentative D call TRBD1 (5 bases). The V end lost 8 bases, the J end lost 0 bases, and 8 bases lay between the germline ends. The CDR3 is 12 residues long. Germline V CDR1 and CDR2: LNHDA, SQIVND (reference sequence). The CDR3 bases are TGTGCCAGTGGACACAACTCCTACGAGCAGTACTTC. Translation gives CASGHNSYEQYF.

The chain combines TRBV2 with TRBJ2-1; 11 nucleotides match TRBD2. CDR3 length equals 15 residues. The J segment lost 5 bases and the V segment lost 6 bases, leaving 6 bases of the junction unmatched. Germline V gene lookup returns CDR1 SNHLY and CDR2 FYNNEI. CDR3 loop: CASRHGTSGNNEQFF. The DNA for the CDR3 is TGTGCCAGCAGACACGGGACTAGCGGAAACAATGAGCAGTTCTTC.

This sequence joins TRBV6-1 and TRBJ2-7; no definite D call. This CDR3 region has 11 residues. From germline, CDR1 is MNHNS and CDR2 SASEGT. V shed 4 bases and J shed 3 bases, with 4 bases lying between them. CDR3 region: CASSAFYEQYF. The CDR3 DNA reads TGTGCCAGCAGTGCCTTCTACGAGCAGTACTTC.

This clone was seen only a few times. The chain combines TRBV4-2 with TRBJ2-7; D gene ambiguous. The CDR3 totals 12 residues. The germline V gene encodes CDR1 LGHNA and CDR2 YNFKEQ. V gave up 1 base and J gave up 5 bases, with 6 bases separating them. The CDR3 is CASSQASNEQYF. The CDR3 DNA reads TGTGCCAGCAGCCAAGCATCAAACGAGCAGTACTTC.

The V gene is TRBV11-2, the J gene TRBJ2-7; 7 nucleotides align to TRBD2. With 8 bases clipped from V and 4 bases from J, the junction kept 14 bases outside the gene matches. Germline V CDR1 and CDR2: SGHAT, FQNNGV. The CDR3 is 15 residues long. DNA for the CDR3: TGTGCCAGCCGCCGATCTAGCGGACCTCAATACGAGCAGTACTTC. It yields the protein CASRRSSGPQYEQYF.

The gene calls are TRBV6-5 and TRBJ2-7, with D perhaps matching TRBD1 (6 bases). The ends were cut back, 6 bases at V and 2 bases at J, with 14 bases in the middle. Germline V gene sequence: CDR1 MNHEY, CDR2 SVGAGI. The CDR3 length is 14 residues. The CDR3 coding sequence is TGTGCCAGCAGCGATAGACAGGCCCCCTACGAGCAGTACTTC. Protein: CASSDRQAPYEQYF.

This chain joins TRBV5-6 and TRBJ1-2, with 9 bases aligning to TRBD1. The length of the CDR3 is 14 residues. Germline CDR1 and CDR2: SGHDT and YYEEEE. After removal of 4 bases from V and 5 bases from J, the junction contained 6 bases not matched to a gene. In nucleotides, the CDR3 is TGTGCCAGCAGCCCGGACAGGGGAAGATATGGCTACACCTTC. Encoded protein: CASSPDRGRYGYTF.

The chain recombines TRBV18 with TRBJ1-1; 7 nucleotides align to TRBD1. V shed 2 bases and J 2 bases; nucleotides not matched to a gene: 5. Germline lookup yields CDR1 KGHSH and CDR2 LQKENI. The CDR3 contains 15 residues. CDR3 DNA: TGTGCCAGCTCACCAAAAGACAGGGTCAACACTGAAGCTTTCTTT. It translates to CASSPKDRVNTEAFF. Based on the CDR3 plus reference TRBV18 and TRBJ1-1, the full variable domain is NAGVMQNPRHLVRRRGQEARLRCSPMKGHSHVYWYRQLPEEGLKFMVYLQKENIIDESGMPKERFSAEFPKEGPSILRIQQVVRGDSAAYFCASSPKDRVNTEAFFGQGTRLTVV.

The V and J genes are TRBV7-9 and TRBJ2-7; D unclear. CDR3 length equals 16 residues. The germline V gene has CDR1 SEHNR and CDR2 FQNEAQ (reference sequence). Trimming shortened V by 2 bases and J by 0 bases, and 14 bases separated the two germline ends. The CDR3 here is CASSLIASPDSYEQYF. The CDR3 region has the DNA TGTGCCAGCAGCTTAATAGCTTCGCCGGACTCCTACGAGCAGTACTTC.

V usage is TRBV7-8 and J usage is TRBJ2-7; the match to TRBD2 covers 14 bases. CDR1 and CDR2 from the germline V gene are SGHVS and FQNEAQ. V lost 5 bases to trimming and J lost 3 bases; unmatched junction nucleotides: 6. The length of the CDR3 is 16 residues. Here the CDR3 reads CASSTGTSGSGYEQYF. The CDR3, as DNA: TGTGCCAGCAGCACGGGGACTAGCGGGAGCGGCTACGAGCAGTACTTC.

This rearrangement joins TRBV28 to TRBJ1-1; a possible D gene is TRBD1 (6 bases). CDR1 and CDR2 (germline): MDHEN, SYDVKM. V gave up 7 bases and J gave up 8 bases, with 14 bases separating them. This CDR3 is built from 12 residues. The CDR3 region is CASKTGTSEAFF. The CDR3 DNA follows: TGTGCCAGCAAAACAGGGACGTCCGAAGCTTTCTTT.